This passage covers 22 T cell receptor beta chains from one sample sequenced in a study of blood T cell repertoires in COVID-19. Only in-frame clones appear in the TCRdb table, and some are missing; sequencing was by immunoSEQ multiplex PCR. The table records 150,000 or so clones, approximately 84% of them present only once. What was sequenced was peripheral blood. The origin of the receptors is a woman aged 80 or over with acute or convalescent COVID-19.

The chain couples TRBV6-5 to TRBJ2-1; a possible D gene is TRBD1 (6 bases). The CDR3 covers 15 residues. The V gene's germline CDR1 is MNHEY and CDR2 SVGAGI. Trimming shortened V by 2 bases and J by 2 bases, and 10 bases separated the two germline ends. For the CDR3, the DNA is TGTGCCAGCAGTTACGAGACAGGAGCCTACAATGAGCAGTTCTTC. Its protein product is CASSYETGAYNEQFF.

The chain employs TRBV7-9 and TRBJ1-4; 7 nucleotides match TRBD1. With 3 bases clipped from V and 2 bases from J, the junction kept 3 bases outside the gene matches. Germline V gene lookup returns CDR1 SEHNR and CDR2 FQNEAQ (reference sequence). This CDR3 comprises 15 residues. The DNA of the CDR3 is TGTGCCAGCAGCTTTACAGGGGCGACTAATGAAAAACTGTTTTTT. Translated: CASSFTGATNEKLFF.

This chain uses TRBV30 with TRBJ2-7, with TRBD2 as a possible D gene (6 bases). V shed 0 bases and J shed 2 bases, with 8 bases lying between them. From germline, CDR1 is GTSNPN and CDR2 SVGIG (reference sequence). There are 13 residues in the CDR3. CDR3 region: CAWSVEGPYEQYF. For the CDR3, the DNA is TGTGCCTGGAGTGTGGAGGGTCCCTACGAGCAGTACTTC.

The chain couples TRBV6-5 to TRBJ2-1, with D maybe TRBD1 (6 bases). The CDR3 consists of 13 residues. Germline V CDR1 and CDR2: MNHEY, SVGAGI. The V and J ends lost 11 bases and 4 bases respectively, with 15 bases between them. The CDR3 sequence is CAGRQDLYNEQFF. The DNA for the CDR3 is TGTGCCGGAAGACAGGATCTTTACAATGAGCAGTTCTTC.

The CDR3 here is CASRHWNEQFF. DNA of the CDR3: TGCGCCAGCAGACATTGGAATGAGCAGTTCTTC. The V call is TRBV4-1, the J call TRBJ2-1; no clear D gene. Trimming removed 6 bases at V and 7 bases at J, with 7 bases between. Germline V gene data show CDR1 as MGHRA and CDR2 as YSYEKL. This CDR3 is 11 amino acids long.

The rearrangement joins TRBV5-5 to TRBJ1-1, with D possibly TRBD1 on 6 matching bases. Trimming stripped 4 bases from V and 11 bases from J, with 18 bases between. The CDR3 runs to 13 residues. CDR1 SGHKS and CDR2 YYEKEE come from the germline V gene (reference sequence). CDR3 amino acids: CASSTNRAGGAFF. CDR3 sequence (DNA): TGTGCCAGCAGCACGAACAGGGCCGGCGGGGCTTTCTTT.

In regard to this clone: The junction and the germline gene differ at one end; a read error may be behind it. The CDR3 loop is CASSFGGDTIYF. CDR3 DNA: TGTGCCAGCAGCTTTGGTGGAGACACCATATATTTT. This chain joins TRBV7-9 and TRBJ1-3, with no clear D. The CDR3 is 12 amino acids. CDR1 SEHNR and CDR2 FQNEAQ come from the germline V gene (reference sequence).

CDR3: CSVRTSLYNEQFF. The CDR3 DNA is TGCAGCGTTCGGACTAGCCTTTACAATGAGCAGTTCTTC. The J gene is TRBJ2-1, the V gene TRBV29-1; 8 bases line up with TRBD2. The CDR3 spans 13 residues. The trim removed 5 bases at V and 4 bases at J, leaving 4 bases unmatched. Per the germline V gene, CDR1 is SQVTM and CDR2 is ANQGSEA.

DNA of the CDR3: TGTGCCAGCAAAGGACAGGGCACAGATACGCAGTATTTT. This encodes CASKGQGTDTQYF. The rearrangement uses TRBV25-1 and TRBJ2-3, with TRBD1 identical over 7 bases. Germline assignment: CDR1 MGHDK and CDR2 SYGVNS. CDR3 length equals 13 residues. The V and J ends lost 7 bases and 1 base, in that order; junction bases with no gene match: 2.

This chain connects TRBV20-1 to TRBJ2-5; 10 nucleotides align to TRBD2. The CDR3 has 15 residues. V was pared by 3 bases and J by 2 bases, with 6 bases of the junction left unmatched. Germline assignment: CDR1 DFQATT and CDR2 SNEGSKA (reference sequence). CDR3 sequence (DNA): TGCAGTGCTAGTTTAACAGCGGGAGGGCAAGAGACCCAGTACTTC. Its protein product is CSASLTAGGQETQYF.

The rearrangement links TRBV30 to TRBJ1-3; D is ambiguous. Trimming took off 2 bases at V and 0 bases at J, with 8 bases between the two ends. The CDR3 covers 14 residues. From germline, CDR1 is GTSNPN and CDR2 SVGIG (reference sequence). This CDR3 reads CAWSFQSSGNTIYF. For the CDR3, the DNA is TGTGCCTGGAGTTTCCAGTCCTCTGGAAACACCATATATTTT.

This chain joins TRBV5-1 and TRBJ1-2, with 10 bases matching TRBD1. Germline V gene lookup returns CDR1 SGHRS and CDR2 YFSETQ. The CDR3 is 14 amino acids. J lost 7 bases, V lost 3 bases, and 6 bases had no gene match. The CDR3 is CASSSKDRGTGYTF. The DNA for the CDR3 is TGCGCCAGCAGCTCTAAGGACAGGGGGACTGGCTACACCTTC.

The genes are TRBV7-2 and TRBJ2-3; 9 nucleotides match TRBD2. This CDR3 has 16 residues. Germline assignment: CDR1 SGHTA and CDR2 FQGNSA. V shed 0 bases, J shed 1 base, and the junction held 2 bases outside the gene matches. CDR3 protein: CASSLALAGGTDTQYF. The CDR3 region has the DNA TGTGCCAGCAGCTTAGCTTTAGCGGGGGGCACAGATACGCAGTATTTT.

The CDR3, as DNA: TGTGCCAGCTCACCGTCGCGTCCAGGGACAGGCCACGAGGATACGCAGTATTTT. Residues: CASSPSRPGTGHEDTQYF. V and J are TRBV18 and TRBJ2-3; 8 bases are shared with TRBD1. Germline loops: CDR1 KGHSH, CDR2 LQKENI. V was clipped by 3 bases and J by 6 bases; unmatched bases: 17. The CDR3 loop spans 18 amino acids. The full variable domain, completed using reference TRBV18 and TRBJ2-3, is NAGVMQNPRHLVRRRGQEARLRCSPMKGHSHVYWYRQLPEEGLKFMVYLQKENIIDESGMPKERFSAEFPKEGPSILRIQQVVRGDSAAYFCASSPSRPGTGHEDTQYFGPGTRLTVL.

This clone was detected a few times. The V call is TRBV2, the J call TRBJ2-1; 10 bases line up with TRBD2. This CDR3 contains 15 residues. The trim removed 1 base at V and 8 bases at J, leaving 5 bases unmatched. Looked up from germline, CDR1 is SNHLY and CDR2 is FYNNEI. CDR3 nucleotides: TGTGCCAGCAGTGAAGGGCTAGCGGGAGTCGATGAGCAGTTCTTC. Its protein is CASSEGLAGVDEQFF.

This clone came up once. The chain is built from TRBV19 and TRBJ2-1, with D tentatively TRBD2 (6 bases). V was trimmed by 4 bases and J by 4 bases, leaving 17 bases between them. Germline CDR1 LNHDA, CDR2 SQIVND (reference sequence). CDR3 length: 16 amino acids. DNA of the CDR3: TGTGCCAGTAGTACGGGTCAGAAGGGACTTTACAATGAGCAGTTCTTC. Protein: CASSTGQKGLYNEQFF.

J is TRBJ2-2 and V is TRBV11-2; 8 positions match TRBD2. CDR3 length equals 15 residues. V shed 2 bases and J 6 bases; nucleotides not matched to a gene: 5. CDR1 SGHAT and CDR2 FQNNGV come from the germline V gene. Here the CDR3 DNA reads TGTGCCAGCAGCTTATACGGGAGGGGGTCCGGGGAGCTGTTTTTT. Its protein product is CASSLYGRGSGELFF. The variable domain in full, with the rest retrieved from reference TRBV11-2 and TRBJ2-2, is EAGVAQSPRYKIIEKRQSVAFWCNPISGHATLYWYQQILGQGPKLLIQFQNNGVVDDSQLPKDRFSAERLKGVDSTLKIQPAKLEDSAVYLCASSLYGRGSGELFFGEGSRLTVL.

This clone was seen repeatedly, ten times or more. The chain carries TRBV15 and TRBJ2-1; TRBD2 agrees at 9 bases. With 0 bases clipped from V and 3 bases from J, the junction kept 6 bases outside the gene matches. The V gene's germline CDR1 is LNHNV and CDR2 YYDKDF (reference sequence). This CDR3 has 17 residues. CDR3 residues: CATSRDNSGSFYNEQFF. The CDR3 bases are TGTGCCACCAGCAGAGATAATAGCGGGAGTTTCTACAATGAGCAGTTCTTC.

This rearrangement joins TRBV5-1 to TRBJ2-2; D gene uncertain. This CDR3 region has 15 residues. Trimming stripped 0 bases from V and 0 bases from J, with 6 bases between. Germline loops: CDR1 SGHRS, CDR2 YFSETQ. Written as DNA, the CDR3 is TGCGCCAGCAGCTTGGGAGGTACGAACACCGGGGAGCTGTTTTTT. Residues: CASSLGGTNTGELFF.

This chain connects TRBV7-2 to TRBJ1-3; D not certain. CDR1 SGHTA and CDR2 FQGNSA come from the germline V gene. The CDR3 has 15 amino acids. Trimming removed 3 bases from V and 4 bases from J, with 13 bases in between. The CDR3 nucleotides read TGTGCCAGCAGCTTGAGGGCCGCGGAAGGAAACACCATATATTTT. Amino acids: CASSLRAAEGNTIYF.

The chain uses TRBV5-1 and TRBJ1-1; D ambiguous. The CDR3 totals 13 residues. Germline CDR1 reads SGHRS; CDR2 reads YFSETQ. Trimming left V 4 bases short and J 6 bases short, with 13 bases between. Here the CDR3 reads CASSPRAESEAFF. The DNA of the CDR3 is TGCGCCAGCAGCCCACGAGCGGAGTCTGAAGCTTTCTTT.

J is TRBJ1-1 and V is TRBV19; the D gene is possibly TRBD1 (5 bases). The V gene's germline CDR1 is LNHDA and CDR2 SQIVND (reference sequence). Trimming removed 9 bases at V and 1 base at J, with 12 bases between. This CDR3 comprises 13 residues. DNA for the CDR3: TGTGCCAGCAATTTAGGACAGAACACTGAAGCTTTCTTT. It specifies CASNLGQNTEAFF.